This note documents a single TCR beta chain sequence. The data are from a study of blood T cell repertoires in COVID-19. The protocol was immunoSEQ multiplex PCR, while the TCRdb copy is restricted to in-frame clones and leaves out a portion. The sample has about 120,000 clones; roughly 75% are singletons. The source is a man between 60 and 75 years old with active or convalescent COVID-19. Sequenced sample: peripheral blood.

The CDR3 nucleotides are TGTGCCAGCAGCCCCGGGACTAGCGGGGGAGAAGTACAGTTCTTC. Encoded protein: CASSPGTSGGEVQFF. The rearrangement links TRBV5-4 to TRBJ2-1; TRBD2 matches at 14 bases. The germline gives CDR1 SGHNT, CDR2 YYREEE (reference sequence). The CDR3 consists of 15 residues. The V and J ends lost 4 bases and 13 bases, in that order; junction bases with no gene match: 10.